Presented here are 18 T cell receptor beta chains from one specimen sequenced in a study of T-cell reconstitution after alpha-beta-depleted transplantation in children. Unique molecular identifiers featured in how the TCRbeta library was prepared. Each CDR3 protein gets one entry after TCRdb re-called the PCR reads with MiXCR. The sample yields roughly 100,000 distinct CDR3 sequences, about 6.8% seen once. The sample in question was PBMCs, obtained before TCRalphabeta/CD19-depleted stem cell transplant. The receptors derive from a boy under 10 years old with acute lymphoblastic leukemia, due to receive a stem cell transplant.

This clonotype was detected ten times or more. The genes are TRBV20-1 and TRBJ1-6; no firm D call. The CDR3 consists of 14 residues. V was trimmed by 0 bases and J by 6 bases, leaving 9 bases between them. CDR1 DFQATT and CDR2 SNEGSKA come from the germline V gene (reference sequence). The CDR3 region is CSAREQRPNSPLHF. In DNA, the CDR3 is TGCAGTGCTAGAGAGCAGCGGCCTAATTCACCCCTCCACTTT.

This clonotype was seen many times. This chain uses TRBV4-1 with TRBJ2-5; 7 bases line up with TRBD2. CDR1 and CDR2 from the germline V gene are MGHRA and YSYEKL. CDR3 length: 14 residues. J was trimmed by 0 bases and V by 3 bases; bases with no gene match: 1. For the CDR3, the DNA is TGCGCCAGCAGCCAGCGGGGGTACCAAGAGACCCAGTACTTC. Protein product: CASSQRGYQETQYF.

This clonotype was seen at least ten times. The chain couples TRBV3-1 to TRBJ1-4, with D hard to call. The CDR3 spans 14 residues. Germline CDR1 and CDR2: LGHDT and YNNKEL (reference sequence). V lost 4 bases and J 0 bases, leaving 6 bases between the germline ends. As DNA, the CDR3 is TGTGCCAGCAGCCCCTCCGCAACTAATGAAAAACTGTTTTTT. Encoded protein: CASSPSATNEKLFF.

The sample holds a few counts of this clonotype. The chain has TRBV20-1 and TRBJ2-7, with D possibly being TRBD2 (6 bases). This CDR3 is 11 amino acids long. Trimming stripped 7 bases from V and 2 bases from J, with 9 bases between. Germline values: CDR1 DFQATT, CDR2 SNEGSKA (reference sequence). The CDR3 sequence: CSGKRAYEQYF. CDR3 nucleotides: TGCAGTGGGAAGCGGGCCTACGAGCAGTACTTC.

This clonotype was seen only a few times. This chain joins TRBV20-1 and TRBJ2-7, with D tentatively TRBD1 (6 bases). The germline CDR1 and CDR2 sequences are DFQATT and SNEGSKA (reference sequence). The CDR3 length is 12 residues. CDR3 sequence (DNA): TGCACACCCACAGGGTTTGCGGGCGAGCAGTACTTC. Translation: CTPTGFAGEQYF.

This clonotype was detected many times. V and J are TRBV7-9 and TRBJ2-1; 9 bases fit TRBD1. With V trimmed by 0 bases and J by 4 bases, 7 bases remained unmatched. Germline-derived CDR1 and CDR2 are SEHNR and FQNEAQ (reference sequence). There are 17 residues in the CDR3. The DNA for the CDR3 is TGTGCCAGCAGCTTAGCTCGGCCGGGACAGGGTTACAATGAGCAGTTCTTC. It translates to CASSLARPGQGYNEQFF.

The chain has TRBV4-1 and TRBJ2-4, with 7 bases lining up with TRBD2. Trimming cost V 0 bases and J 0 bases; bases outside gene matches: 5. CDR1 is MGHRA and CDR2 is YSYEKL in the germline V gene. The CDR3 loop spans 17 amino acids. The CDR3 nucleotides read TGCGCCAGCAGCCAAGAGAGGGGACTACTAGCCAAAAACATTCAGTACTTC. Its protein product is CASSQERGLLAKNIQYF.

This rearrangement joins TRBV4-3 to TRBJ2-6, with D maybe TRBD2 (6 bases). CDR3 length: 18 residues. In germline, CDR1 is LGHNA, CDR2 YSLEER. V lost 2 bases and J lost 4, with 18 bases in between. The DNA for the CDR3 is TGCGCCAGCAGCCAACTTACCGGGGGTGGGGTGGGGGCCAACGTCCTGACTTTC. It encodes CASSQLTGGGVGANVLTF.

The J gene is TRBJ2-1, the V gene TRBV4-1; D is undetermined. The CDR3 runs to 17 residues. The V gene's germline CDR1 is MGHRA and CDR2 YSYEKL. Trimming removed 1 base from V and 1 base from J, with 14 bases in between. The DNA for the CDR3 is TGCGCCAGCAGCCAAGTTCGACTCACACGATCCTACAATGAGCAGTTCTTC. This encodes CASSQVRLTRSYNEQFF.

This clonotype appeared a few times. The rearrangement joins TRBV5-5 to TRBJ1-2; D uncertain. Trimming removed 4 bases from V and 4 bases from J, with 20 bases in between. The CDR3 totals 16 residues. CDR1 is SGHKS, CDR2 YYEKEE, per germline (reference sequence). This CDR3 reads CASSPHNSGLGYGYTF. CDR3 nucleotide sequence: TGTGCCAGCAGCCCGCATAACTCAGGCCTTGGCTATGGCTACACCTTC.

The rearrangement links TRBV7-9 to TRBJ2-7, with 10 bases lining up with TRBD1. CDR3 length: 13 residues. Germline V lookup: CDR1 SEHNR, CDR2 FQNEAQ (reference sequence). V was pared by 4 bases and J by 5 bases, with 2 bases of the junction left unmatched. In DNA form, the CDR3 reads TGTGCCAGCAGCTGGGACAGGGGCCACGAGCAGTACTTC. It yields the protein CASSWDRGHEQYF. Looking up the rest from reference TRBV7-9 and TRBJ2-7 gives the full variable domain: DTGVSQNPRHKITKRGQNVTFRCDPISEHNRLYWYRQTLGQGPEFLTYFQNEAQLEKSRLLSDRFSAERPKGSFSTLEIQRTEQGDSAMYLCASSWDRGHEQYFGPGTRLTVT.

This clonotype was found a few times. The J gene is TRBJ2-7, the V gene TRBV28; 8 nucleotides agree with TRBD1. V was pared by 7 bases and J by 4 bases, with 9 bases of the junction left unmatched. The CDR3 has 14 residues. Germline values: CDR1 MDHEN, CDR2 SYDVKM. CDR3 protein: CASTVLDREYEQYF. CDR3 nucleotides: TGTGCCAGCACTGTACTGGACAGGGAGTACGAGCAGTACTTC.

This clonotype was recorded a few times. J is TRBJ1-1 and V is TRBV28; D is possibly TRBD1 (5 bases). V was pared by 6 bases and J by 1 base, with 15 bases between. The CDR3 is 15 residues long. The V gene's germline CDR1 is MDHEN and CDR2 SYDVKM. The CDR3 region is CASRPPRAQNTEAFF. The CDR3 DNA reads as TGTGCCAGCAGACCTCCCAGGGCCCAGAACACTGAAGCTTTCTTT.

In this sample, this clonotype turned up many times. This chain connects TRBV28 to TRBJ2-7, with 8 bases identical to TRBD1. Germline loops: CDR1 MDHEN, CDR2 SYDVKM. The CDR3 has 15 residues. V shed 5 bases, J shed 0 bases, and the junction held 6 bases outside the gene matches. CDR3 amino acids: CASSPGTGDSYEQYF. The CDR3 DNA follows: TGTGCCAGCAGTCCCGGGACAGGAGACTCCTACGAGCAGTACTTC.

This clonotype was picked up a small number of times. The chain employs TRBV20-1 and TRBJ1-2; weak D call: TRBD1 (5 bases). Trimming took off 6 bases at V and 3 bases at J, with 23 bases between the two ends. The CDR3 length is 16 residues. Per germline, CDR1 DFQATT and CDR2 SNEGSKA (reference sequence). The CDR3 DNA follows: TGCAGTGCACCTTCTCGGGGGGACTTAGGCGACTATGGCTACACCTTC. Translation: CSAPSRGDLGDYGYTF.

This clonotype was counted at least ten times. This chain uses TRBV24-1 with TRBJ1-2, with 7 bases matching TRBD1. The CDR3 is 14 residues long. The germline V gene has CDR1 KGHDR and CDR2 SFDVKD. V was clipped by 4 bases and J by 4 bases; unmatched bases: 5. CDR3 residues: CATSDSGQSYGYTF. CDR3 nucleotides: TGTGCCACCAGTGACTCGGGACAGTCCTATGGCTACACCTTC.

The sample holds many counts of this clonotype. V usage is TRBV5-1 and J usage is TRBJ1-1; D is ambiguous. This CDR3 is built from 12 residues. The germline V and J ends were trimmed by 4 bases and 1 base, with 5 bases remaining between them. Per germline, CDR1 SGHRS and CDR2 YFSETQ. The CDR3 protein is CASSVENTEAFF. The DNA of the CDR3 is TGCGCCAGCAGCGTTGAGAACACTGAAGCTTTCTTT.

There are many counts of this clonotype. The chain has TRBV27 and TRBJ1-5, with TRBD1 matching over 7 bases. CDR1 and CDR2 from the germline V gene are MNHEY and SMNVEV (reference sequence). Trimming took 1 base from V and 6 from J; bases not matched to a gene: 12. CDR3 length equals 17 residues. In DNA form, the CDR3 reads TGTGCCAGCAGTTTATTGCCCTCCGACAGGGCAGGTCAGCCCCAGCATTTT. Translation: CASSLLPSDRAGQPQHF.